The 27 T cell receptor beta chains below were found in one sample sequenced in a study of Ad26.COV2.S vaccination and SARS-CoV-2 variants. Specified treatment: 15 to 20 received Ad26.COV2.S at low or high dose, single or two shots; 5 received placebo; per-sample allocation not given. Sampling happened 63 days after the first vaccine or placebo injection. Only in-frame clones appear in the TCRdb table, and some are missing; sequencing was by immunoSEQ multiplex PCR. The sample lists approximately 300,000 clones; over 80% were seen once. Source: peripheral blood, taken in a trial of Ad26.COV2.S vaccine versus placebo. All receptors come from a person between 18 and 59 years old who received the Ad26.COV2.S COVID-19 vaccine or a placebo.

The gene calls are TRBV19 and TRBJ2-7; no clear D. The CDR3 is 14 amino acids. Trimming shortened V by 3 bases and J by 4 bases, and 13 bases separated the two germline ends. Germline V gene data show CDR1 as LNHDA and CDR2 as SQIVND (reference sequence). The CDR3 sequence is CASSMVGPQYEQYF. The CDR3 DNA reads TGTGCCAGTAGTATGGTCGGACCCCAGTACGAGCAGTACTTC.

This clone was recorded only once. This rearrangement joins TRBV20-1 to TRBJ1-4; tentatively, D is TRBD1 (6 bases). The V end was cut by 3 bases, the J end by 8 bases, with 16 bases between. The CDR3 loop spans 14 amino acids. Per the germline V gene, CDR1 is DFQATT and CDR2 is SNEGSKA (reference sequence). CDR3 sequence (DNA): TGCAGTGCTAGTCGACAGGACATGGGGGAAAAACTGTTTTTT. It codes for CSASRQDMGEKLFF.

V and J are TRBV27 and TRBJ1-6, with 7 bases aligning to TRBD1. Germline V gene data show CDR1 as MNHEY and CDR2 as SMNVEV (reference sequence). Trimming cost V 7 bases and J 7 bases; bases outside gene matches: 10. CDR3 size: 15 residues. The CDR3 sequence is CASTPLPGQNSPLHF. The CDR3 nucleotides read TGTGCCAGCACGCCCTTGCCGGGACAGAATTCACCCCTCCACTTT.

V is TRBV10-3 and J is TRBJ2-3; D remains unclear. V gave up 2 bases and J gave up 6 bases, with 6 bases separating them. Germline loops: CDR1 ENHRY, CDR2 SYGVKD. This CDR3 comprises 12 residues. The DNA for the CDR3 is TGTGCCATCAGTGAGCTGGGGGATACGCAGTATTTT. This codes for CAISELGDTQYF.

The CDR3 spells CASTLADRGKTPLHF. The CDR3 DNA is TGTGCCAGTACCCTGGCGGACAGGGGGAAGACACCCCTCCACTTT. This rearrangement joins TRBV19 to TRBJ1-6; 10 bases agree with TRBD1. The CDR3 contains 15 residues. V lost 7 bases, J lost 11 bases, and 11 bases stayed unmatched. Germline assignment: CDR1 LNHDA and CDR2 SQIVND (reference sequence).

The rearrangement uses TRBV18 and TRBJ2-7, with D perhaps TRBD1 or TRBD2 (5 bases each). CDR3 length equals 19 residues. The germline V gene has CDR1 KGHSH and CDR2 LQKENI. The V end was cut by 4 bases, the J end by 0 bases, with 25 bases between. CDR3 sequence: CASSRSRGGPDVSSYEQYF. In DNA, the CDR3 is TGTGCCAGCTCACGGTCAAGGGGCGGGCCCGACGTTAGCTCCTACGAGCAGTACTTC. Variable domain in full (rest from reference TRBV18 and TRBJ2-7): NAGVMQNPRHLVRRRGQEARLRCSPMKGHSHVYWYRQLPEEGLKFMVYLQKENIIDESGMPKERFSAEFPKEGPSILRIQQVVRGDSAAYFCASSRSRGGPDVSSYEQYFGPGTRLTVT.

This clone was seen a single time. The chain is built from TRBV10-1 and TRBJ2-7, with 7 bases fitting TRBD1. CDR1 is WNHNN and CDR2 is SYGVQD in the germline V gene (reference sequence). Losses at the gene ends were 5 bases for V and 4 bases for J; bases not matched to a gene: 8. The CDR3 extends over 14 amino acids. The CDR3 DNA is TGCGCCAGCAGTCATGTTCAGGGGGAGTACGAGCAGTACTTC. Its translation: CASSHVQGEYEQYF.

The chain recombines TRBV18 with TRBJ2-7; 7 nucleotides match TRBD1. V lost 2 bases to trimming and J lost 1 base; unmatched junction nucleotides: 8. This CDR3 comprises 16 residues. Germline V gives CDR1 KGHSH, CDR2 LQKENI. The CDR3 DNA reads TGTGCCAGCTCACCAACCGACAGGGTGAGATCCTACGAGCAGTACTTC. Its translation is CASSPTDRVRSYEQYF.

This clone was seen only a few times. This chain connects TRBV5-4 to TRBJ1-4; no clear D gene. CDR1 and CDR2 from the germline V gene are SGHNT and YYREEE (reference sequence). Trimming took off 0 bases at V and 8 bases at J, with 8 bases between the two ends. This CDR3 comprises 13 residues. The CDR3 bases are TGTGCCAGCAGCTTGGGCCCCCCGGAAAAACTGTTTTTT. This gives the protein CASSLGPPEKLFF. Looking up the rest from reference TRBV5-4 and TRBJ1-4 gives the full variable domain: ETGVTQSPTHLIKTRGQQVTLRCSSQSGHNTVSWYQQALGQGPQFIFQYYREEENGRGNFPPRFSGLQFPNYSSELNVNALELDDSALYLCASSLGPPEKLFFGSGTQLSVL.

V is TRBV19 and J is TRBJ1-1; weak D call: TRBD1 (5 bases). This CDR3 comprises 16 residues. Germline assignment: CDR1 LNHDA and CDR2 SQIVND (reference sequence). V gave up 4 bases and J gave up 3 bases, with 18 bases separating them. The CDR3 DNA is TGTGCCAGTAGTACCCTCCCGGGACGAGGGGACACTGAAGCTTTCTTT. The encoded protein is CASSTLPGRGDTEAFF.

The chain couples TRBV21-1 to TRBJ1-1; the table's D call, TRBD1, was not checked against the DNA. TRBV21-1 is reported as a pseudogene. The CDR3 is 17 residues long. DNA for the CDR3: TGTGCCAGCAGCAAAGGTTATCGACAGGGGAGCGTCACTGAAGCTTTCTTT. It is translated as CASSKGYRQGSVTEAFF.

The chain carries TRBV5-1 and TRBJ2-2; TRBD2 is a possible D gene (6 bases). Per the germline V gene, CDR1 is SGHRS and CDR2 is YFSETQ. The germline V and J ends were trimmed by 1 base and 7 bases, with 14 bases remaining between them. The CDR3 is 15 residues long. The CDR3: CASSLRLVPNGELFF. The DNA of the CDR3 is TGCGCCAGCAGCTTGAGACTAGTTCCCAACGGGGAGCTGTTTTTT.

The chain has TRBV7-9 and TRBJ1-6; 7 nucleotides match TRBD1. The CDR3 contains 14 residues. J gave up 9 bases and V 4 bases, and 6 bases lay outside the gene matches. Looked up from germline, CDR1 is SEHNR and CDR2 is FQNEAQ (reference sequence). The CDR3 loop reads CASSSGTDSSPLHF. As DNA, the CDR3 is TGTGCCAGCAGCTCCGGGACAGATTCTTCACCCCTCCACTTT.

The V call is TRBV11-2, the J call TRBJ2-1; no clear D. The V end was cut by 8 bases, the J end by 1 base, with 12 bases between. This CDR3 is built from 14 residues. Germline values: CDR1 SGHAT, CDR2 FQNNGV. CDR3 in amino acids: CASRRRVSYNEQFF. The CDR3 DNA reads TGTGCCAGCCGCCGACGGGTATCCTACAATGAGCAGTTCTTC.

The rearrangement uses TRBV5-8 and TRBJ1-5; D unresolved. Germline V gene lookup returns CDR1 SGHTS and CDR2 YDEGEE. V lost 1 base and J lost 7, with 12 bases in between. The CDR3 spans 14 residues. CDR3 in DNA: TGTGCCAGCAGCTTGATCAGAGGGTACCAGCCCCAGCATTTT. Amino acids: CASSLIRGYQPQHF.

The CDR3 coding sequence is TGTGCCAGCTCACCGGCTAACAGAACCCTTGCGTACGAGCAGTACTTC. This codes for CASSPANRTLAYEQYF. The chain has TRBV18 and TRBJ2-7, with no clear D. This CDR3 has 16 residues. Germline V CDR1 and CDR2: KGHSH, LQKENI. V was pared by 3 bases and J by 4 bases, with 19 bases between. Full variable domain (rest looked up from reference TRBV18 and TRBJ2-7): NAGVMQNPRHLVRRRGQEARLRCSPMKGHSHVYWYRQLPEEGLKFMVYLQKENIIDESGMPKERFSAEFPKEGPSILRIQQVVRGDSAAYFCASSPANRTLAYEQYFGPGTRLTVT.

The V gene is TRBV25-1, the J gene TRBJ2-1; TRBD2 matches at 9 bases. Germline CDR1 MGHDK, CDR2 SYGVNS. The junction had 6 bases not matched to a gene; V was cut back by 3 bases and J by 6 bases. The CDR3 runs 15 residues. The CDR3, as DNA: TGTGCCAGCAGTGATGCGGGGGGGACGCTCAATGAGCAGTTCTTC. Protein product: CASSDAGGTLNEQFF.

CDR3 protein: CASKGIRVQETQYF. The CDR3 coding sequence is TGTGCCAGCAAAGGGATCAGGGTTCAAGAGACCCAGTACTTC. The V gene is TRBV11-1, the J gene TRBJ2-5; possible D gene TRBD1, 5 bases. Germline values: CDR1 SGHAT, CDR2 FQDESV (reference sequence). This CDR3 has 14 residues. Trimming pared 7 bases from V and 2 bases from J, leaving 14 bases between.

The V call is TRBV13, the J call TRBJ1-1; tentative D call: TRBD1 (5 bases). Per the germline V gene, CDR1 is PRHDT and CDR2 is FYEKMQ (reference sequence). The ends were cut back, 5 bases at V and 0 bases at J, with 19 bases in the middle. This CDR3 has 17 residues. The CDR3 DNA reads as TGTGCCAGCAGCGCTCTTACAAAGGGACTTTTGAACACTGAAGCTTTCTTT. It yields the protein CASSALTKGLLNTEAFF.

The chain is built from TRBV6-5 and TRBJ1-1; the D is unclear. V was clipped by 6 bases and J by 3 bases, with 11 bases between them. The CDR3 contains 13 residues. The germline V gene has CDR1 MNHEY and CDR2 SVGAGI. The CDR3 reads CASRRGEYTEAFF. CDR3 nucleotide sequence: TGTGCCAGCAGACGCGGGGAGTACACTGAAGCTTTCTTT.

The rearrangement uses TRBV12-5 and TRBJ1-1; TRBD1 is a possible D gene (5 bases). The germline CDR1 and CDR2 sequences are LGHNT and FRNRAP. The CDR3 sequence is 18 residues long. V lost 3 bases and J lost 3, with 23 bases in between. The CDR3 region has the DNA TGTGCTAGTGGTTTCGTCAAGCCGGGACCCACAACGGACACTGAAGCTTTCTTT. Translation gives CASGFVKPGPTTDTEAFF.

This rearrangement joins TRBV5-4 to TRBJ2-5, with a weak D call TRBD2 (6 bases). The CDR3 has 14 amino acids. V lost 0 bases to trimming and J lost 4 bases, with 10 bases between them. Per the germline V gene, CDR1 is SGHNT and CDR2 is YYREEE (reference sequence). In DNA form, the CDR3 reads TGTGCCAGCAGCTTGGCCGGGGGTCGAGAGACCCAGTACTTC. Its protein product is CASSLAGGRETQYF.

The chain recombines TRBV4-1 with TRBJ1-2; 9 bases match TRBD1. After removal of 3 bases from V and 2 bases from J, the junction contained 4 bases not matched to a gene. Germline V gene lookup returns CDR1 MGHRA and CDR2 YSYEKL. CDR3 length: 15 residues. The CDR3 reads CASSQDRGWNYGYTF. CDR3 in DNA: TGCGCCAGCAGCCAGGACAGGGGCTGGAACTATGGCTACACCTTC.

The chain uses TRBV7-6 and TRBJ2-6; TRBD1 or TRBD2 may be the D gene (5 bases each). The CDR3 runs 12 residues. CDR1 is SGHVS, CDR2 FNYEAQ, per germline. V was trimmed by 5 bases and J by 16 bases, leaving 15 bases between them. The CDR3 nucleotides are TGTGCCAGCAGCCACCGGGACGCCGGTCTGACTTTC. Encoded protein: CASSHRDAGLTF.

The chain's CDR3 is CASSNGLGQLNTGELFF. In DNA form, the CDR3 reads TGTGCCAGTAGTAACGGCCTAGGACAGCTGAACACCGGGGAGCTGTTTTTT. V and J are TRBV19 and TRBJ2-2, with D possibly TRBD1 on 6 matching bases. Trimming stripped 4 bases from V and 1 base from J, with 16 bases between. Germline V lookup: CDR1 LNHDA, CDR2 SQIVND (reference sequence). CDR3 length: 17 amino acids.

This clone was seen only once. The V gene is TRBV10-2, the J gene TRBJ2-2; 7 bases are a match to TRBD1. V was pared by 5 bases and J by 5 bases, with 14 bases of the junction left unmatched. CDR3 length: 17 amino acids. Germline CDR1 and CDR2: WSHSY and SAAADI. The CDR3, as DNA: TGCGCCAGCAGTTTGACCCTGACCGGGACAGCAACCGGGGAGCTGTTTTTT. It is translated as CASSLTLTGTATGELFF.

J is TRBJ2-7 and V is TRBV6-5; the D gene could be TRBD1 or TRBD2 (6 bases each). The length of the CDR3 is 12 residues. V lost 8 bases and J lost 2, with 10 bases in between. In germline, CDR1 is MNHEY, CDR2 SVGAGI. CDR3 coding DNA: TGTGCCAGCGGGGGGCAACCCTACGAGCAGTACTTC. This codes for CASGGQPYEQYF.